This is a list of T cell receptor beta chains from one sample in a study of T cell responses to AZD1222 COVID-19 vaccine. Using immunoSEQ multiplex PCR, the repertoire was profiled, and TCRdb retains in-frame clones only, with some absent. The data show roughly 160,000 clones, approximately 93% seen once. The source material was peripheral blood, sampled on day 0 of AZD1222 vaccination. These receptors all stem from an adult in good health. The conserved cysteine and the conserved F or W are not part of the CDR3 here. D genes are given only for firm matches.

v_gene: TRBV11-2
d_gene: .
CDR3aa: ASSLIWDTEAF

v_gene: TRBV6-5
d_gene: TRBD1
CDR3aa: ASTRGTVQETQY

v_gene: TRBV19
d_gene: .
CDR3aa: ASSSPQGRVFYT

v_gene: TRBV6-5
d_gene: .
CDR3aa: ASGSQPQH

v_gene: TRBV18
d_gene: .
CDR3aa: ASSNGQRNEKLF

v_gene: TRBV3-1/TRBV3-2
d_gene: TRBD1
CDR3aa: ASSQVPQGAVEQF

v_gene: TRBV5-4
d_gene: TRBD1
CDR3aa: ASSSPGQGTEAF

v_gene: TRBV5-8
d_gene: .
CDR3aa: ASMNWGRGVSPLH

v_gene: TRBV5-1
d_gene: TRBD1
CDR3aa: ASSSNPTGTGREKLF

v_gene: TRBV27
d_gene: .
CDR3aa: ASSLGWGPWGGYT

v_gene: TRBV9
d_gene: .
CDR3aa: ASSVPRDPKSSYNEQF

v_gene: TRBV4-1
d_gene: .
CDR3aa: ASSPVGREKNTEAF

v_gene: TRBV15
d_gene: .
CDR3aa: ATSLQGDFPNEQF

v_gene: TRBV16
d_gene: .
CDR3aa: ASSQFMASLGNEQF

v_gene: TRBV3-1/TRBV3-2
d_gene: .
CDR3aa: ASSQDTEGTNTEAF

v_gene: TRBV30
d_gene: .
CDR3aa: AWSGGGPKV

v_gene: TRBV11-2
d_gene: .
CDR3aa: ASSLRRFEGETQY

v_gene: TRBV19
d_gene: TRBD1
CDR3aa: ASSQRLGTGLVYEQY

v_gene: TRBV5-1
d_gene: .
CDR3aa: ASSLGRNQPQH

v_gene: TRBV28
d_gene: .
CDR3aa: ASTRATSGDDGYT

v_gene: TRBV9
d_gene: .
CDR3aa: ASSRNPGRTGNTIY

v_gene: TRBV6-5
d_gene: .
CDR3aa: ASTLRRGTNEKLF

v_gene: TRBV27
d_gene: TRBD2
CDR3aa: ASSLSGVNTDTQY

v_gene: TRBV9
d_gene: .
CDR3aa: ASSARTGLGGELF

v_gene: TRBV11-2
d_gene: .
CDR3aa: ASSLSFQGWRDGYT

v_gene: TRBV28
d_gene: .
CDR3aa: ASSLLQVNEQF

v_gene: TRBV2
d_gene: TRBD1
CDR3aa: ASSDWDRVVNTQY

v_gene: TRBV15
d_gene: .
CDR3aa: ATGWPQMNTEAF

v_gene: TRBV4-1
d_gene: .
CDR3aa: ASSPNKDTGGAEAF

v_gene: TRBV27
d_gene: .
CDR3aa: ASRLGRGNTEAF

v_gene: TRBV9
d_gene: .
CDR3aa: ASSVGRDIEYGYT

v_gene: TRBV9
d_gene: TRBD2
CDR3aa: ASSISGGRDSYEQY